These T cell receptor beta chains were read from a single sample in a study of cytomegalovirus exposure and HLA in healthy donors. Libraries were prepared by immunoSEQ multiplex PCR; TCRdb keeps only in-frame clonotypes and omits some of them. In the table there are about 110,000 clones, approximately 86% of which are singletons. The sample taken for sequencing was PBMCs. The receptors were sampled from a man aged 35 to 55 in good health and CMV-seronegative. Each CDR3 is given with its conserved first and last residue. Each record gives: CDR3 DNA, CDR3 protein, D gene, clone size, CDR3 length, J gene, V gene. D genes are given only for firm matches. Clone size is not always given. Where it is, it says once, few, many or a class for expanded clones.

CDR3 DNA: TGTGCCAGCAGCTTGGTGGGAAACGGGATCCCTGAAGCTTTCTTT
CDR3 protein: CASSLVGNGIPEAFF
D gene: -
clone size: -
CDR3 length: 15
J gene: TRBJ1-1
V gene: TRBV5-8

CDR3 DNA: TGTGCCAGCAGCTTAGGGGGGACAGGGACTCAGCCCCAGCATTTT
CDR3 protein: CASSLGGTGTQPQHF
D gene: TRBD1
clone size: -
CDR3 length: 15
J gene: TRBJ1-5
V gene: TRBV13

CDR3 DNA: TGTGCCAGCAGTCCTGATATCGGGACTAGCATGGAGACCCAGTACTTC
CDR3 protein: CASSPDIGTSMETQYF
D gene: TRBD2
clone size: -
CDR3 length: 16
J gene: TRBJ2-5
V gene: TRBV27

CDR3 DNA: TGTGCCAGCAGTGGAACAGGGTGGGGACAGCCCCAGCATTTT
CDR3 protein: CASSGTGWGQPQHF
D gene: -
clone size: -
CDR3 length: 14
J gene: TRBJ1-5
V gene: TRBV6-1

CDR3 DNA: TGTGCCAGCAGTGAAGTTAGCGGGGAGAACTACGAGCAGTACTTC
CDR3 protein: CASSEVSGENYEQYF
D gene: TRBD2
clone size: -
CDR3 length: 15
J gene: TRBJ2-7
V gene: TRBV25-1

CDR3 DNA: TGTGCCAGCAGCTTGGGCAGGGCCCGTGAGACCCAGTACTTC
CDR3 protein: CASSLGRARETQYF
D gene: -
clone size: once
CDR3 length: 14
J gene: TRBJ2-5
V gene: TRBV5-8

CDR3 DNA: TGTGCCAGCAGTGGGCCCGGAGGGCCCTACGAGCAGTACTTC
CDR3 protein: CASSGPGGPYEQYF
D gene: -
clone size: -
CDR3 length: 14
J gene: TRBJ2-7
V gene: TRBV25-1

CDR3 DNA: TGCGCCAGCAGCCCTATAGGGGCATTTGGGGCCAACGTCCTGACTTTC
CDR3 protein: CASSPIGAFGANVLTF
D gene: -
clone size: -
CDR3 length: 16
J gene: TRBJ2-6
V gene: TRBV5-1

CDR3 DNA: TGTGCCAGCAGCTTCGGCGGGGGGGACAATGAGCAGTTCTTC
CDR3 protein: CASSFGGGDNEQFF
D gene: TRBD2
clone size: -
CDR3 length: 14
J gene: TRBJ2-1
V gene: TRBV5-5

CDR3 DNA: TGTGCCAGCTCAGCCTCCGACAATAACTATGGCTACACCTTC
CDR3 protein: CASSASDNNYGYTF
D gene: -
clone size: -
CDR3 length: 14
J gene: TRBJ1-2
V gene: TRBV18

CDR3 DNA: TGTGCCAGCAGTAGGACTAGCGGGGAGTACGAGCAGTACTTC
CDR3 protein: CASSRTSGEYEQYF
D gene: TRBD2
clone size: -
CDR3 length: 14
J gene: TRBJ2-7
V gene: TRBV6-1